Each of the 15 T cell receptor beta chains below was sequenced from the same sample in a study of cytomegalovirus exposure and HLA in healthy donors. The PCR used 60 Vbeta and 13 Jbeta primers. Profiled with immunoSEQ multiplex PCR; TCRdb holds only in-frame clones, not every one. This table has over 100,000 clones, about four fifths appearing once. Material: PBMCs. These receptors were collected from a woman aged 18-35 years in good health and CMV-seropositive.

CDR3 in DNA: TGCGCCAGCAGCGCTGGGACTAGCGGGAGTGGGCCCGGGGAGCTGTTTTTT. Translated: CASSAGTSGSGPGELFF. The chain employs TRBV5-1 and TRBJ2-2, with 14 bases that match TRBD2. Losses at the gene ends were 4 bases for V and 6 bases for J; bases not matched to a gene: 8. The CDR3 consists of 17 residues. Germline V lookup: CDR1 SGHRS, CDR2 YFSETQ.

In this sample, this clone turned up a few times. This chain connects TRBV19 to TRBJ2-1; D unresolved. The V and J ends lost 4 bases and 0 bases respectively, with 7 bases between them. Looked up from germline, CDR1 is LNHDA and CDR2 is SQIVND (reference sequence). The CDR3 runs to 14 residues. In DNA, the CDR3 is TGTGCCAGTAGTAGTGACAACTCCTACAATGAGCAGTTCTTC. Protein product: CASSSDNSYNEQFF.

This sequence joins TRBV5-1 and TRBJ2-3; 7 nucleotides agree with TRBD2. Germline V gene sequence: CDR1 SGHRS, CDR2 YFSETQ. There are 14 residues in the CDR3. The junction had 5 bases not matched to a gene; V was cut back by 7 bases and J by 0 bases. CDR3 DNA: TGCGCCAGCTCGCGTAGCGGGAGCACAGATACGCAGTATTTT. Its protein product is CASSRSGSTDTQYF.

This clone was counted between two and nine times. The V call is TRBV7-8, the J call TRBJ2-3; D ambiguous. Trimming shortened V by 4 bases and J by 2 bases, and 4 bases separated the two germline ends. The CDR3 is made up of 12 amino acids. CDR1 SGHVS and CDR2 FQNEAQ come from the germline V gene. The CDR3 nucleotides are TGTGCCAGCAGCTCCTACACAGATACGCAGTATTTT. Translated: CASSSYTDTQYF.

The J gene is TRBJ1-1, the V gene TRBV7-9, with D perhaps TRBD1 (6 bases). Germline values: CDR1 SEHNR, CDR2 FQNEAQ (reference sequence). With 0 bases removed from V and 5 bases from J, the gap between germline ends came to 16 bases. This CDR3 contains 16 residues. The CDR3 reads CASSLALGGLGTEAFF. The CDR3, as DNA: TGTGCCAGCAGCTTAGCGCTGGGGGGGCTAGGAACTGAAGCTTTCTTT.

This clone was observed a few times. The chain recombines TRBV27 with TRBJ1-6; 8 bases are shared with TRBD1. This CDR3 region has 14 residues. Germline loops: CDR1 MNHEY, CDR2 SMNVEV (reference sequence). V dropped 10 bases and J dropped 7; count of bases not matched to a gene: 9. In DNA form, the CDR3 reads TGTGCCACCTCCCACGACAGGGGAAATTCACCCCTCCACTTT. Translation: CATSHDRGNSPLHF.

The V gene is TRBV7-9, the J gene TRBJ1-5; 7 bases line up with TRBD1. The V gene end was trimmed by 4 bases and the J gene end by 4 bases; junction bases not matched to a gene: 1. CDR3 length equals 13 residues. Germline values: CDR1 SEHNR, CDR2 FQNEAQ (reference sequence). The chain's CDR3 is CASSSRGNQPQHF. In DNA, the CDR3 is TGTGCCAGCAGCTCCAGGGGGAATCAGCCCCAGCATTTT.

The rearrangement joins TRBV28 to TRBJ1-2; D may be TRBD1 (6 bases). The ends were cut back, 5 bases at V and 4 bases at J, with 14 bases in the middle. The CDR3 loop spans 14 amino acids. The V gene's germline CDR1 is MDHEN and CDR2 SYDVKM. CDR3 amino acids: CASSPPADSYGYTF. CDR3 nucleotide sequence: TGTGCCAGCAGTCCCCCCGCGGACAGCTATGGCTACACCTTC.

This rearrangement joins TRBV21-1 to TRBJ1-5. TRBV21-1 is assigned pseudogene status. This CDR3 region has 18 residues. The CDR3 sequence is CASSASLGRSSSNQPQHF. CDR3 coding DNA: TGTGCCAGCAGCGCCTCTCTAGGCCGATCGTCTAGCAATCAGCCCCAGCATTTT.

The CDR3 region is CASSLGLTSGRAREQYF. The CDR3 DNA reads as TGTGCCAGCAGCTTGGGGTTGACTAGCGGGAGGGCCCGGGAGCAGTACTTC. V and J are TRBV5-4 and TRBJ2-7; 14 nucleotides line up with TRBD2. The CDR3 is 17 amino acids. J gave up 7 bases and V 0 bases, and 9 bases lay outside the gene matches. Germline CDR1 is SGHNT and CDR2 is YYREEE (reference sequence).

This clone was observed a handful of times. This sequence joins TRBV7-9 and TRBJ1-6; D unresolved. V shed 1 base and J shed 5 bases, with 9 bases lying between them. The CDR3 length is 15 residues. Germline lookup yields CDR1 SEHNR and CDR2 FQNEAQ (reference sequence). The CDR3 loop is CASSLVAQHNSPLHF. For the CDR3, the DNA is TGTGCCAGCAGCTTAGTTGCACAGCATAATTCACCCCTCCACTTT. Full variable domain (missing parts from reference TRBV7-9 and TRBJ1-6): DTGVSQNPRHKITKRGQNVTFRCDPISEHNRLYWYRQTLGQGPEFLTYFQNEAQLEKSRLLSDRFSAERPKGSFSTLEIQRTEQGDSAMYLCASSLVAQHNSPLHFGNGTRLTVT.

The chain joins TRBV13 to TRBJ2-7; TRBD2 aligns across 16 bases. The CDR3 consists of 17 residues. The V and J ends lost 4 bases and 4 bases, in that order; junction bases with no gene match: 7. CDR1 is PRHDT, CDR2 FYEKMQ, per germline (reference sequence). As DNA, the CDR3 is TGTGCCAGCAGCTGGGGACTAGCGGGAGGGCCGAAGTACGAGCAGTACTTC. Translating it yields CASSWGLAGGPKYEQYF.

The chain has TRBV9 and TRBJ1-5; D uncertain. Trimming stripped 3 bases from V and 6 bases from J, with 10 bases between. This CDR3 is built from 13 residues. Germline V gene lookup returns CDR1 SGDLS and CDR2 YYNGEE. The CDR3, as DNA: TGTGCCAGCAGCGCGGGGTCTTTTCAGCCCCAGCATTTT. Its protein product is CASSAGSFQPQHF.

This clone has just a few counts. The chain combines TRBV5-1 with TRBJ1-2; 8 bases map to TRBD1. This CDR3 spans 13 amino acids. The V gene's germline CDR1 is SGHRS and CDR2 YFSETQ. Trimming took 4 bases from V and 7 from J; bases not matched to a gene: 6. CDR3 sequence (DNA): TGCGCCAGCAGCCCTTTGGACAGGGCTGGCTACACCTTC. Amino acid sequence: CASSPLDRAGYTF.

This chain links TRBV5-1 with TRBJ1-1; 8 positions agree with TRBD1. The CDR3 is made up of 16 amino acids. The J segment lost 0 bases and the V segment lost 4 bases, leaving 8 bases of the junction unmatched. Germline V gives CDR1 SGHRS, CDR2 YFSETQ. This chain's CDR3 is CASSPYRGGMNTEAFF. As DNA, the CDR3 is TGCGCCAGCAGCCCCTACAGGGGGGGGATGAACACTGAAGCTTTCTTT. The entire variable domain, with the rest obtained from reference TRBV5-1 and TRBJ1-1, is as follows: KAGVTQTPRYLIKTRGQQVTLSCSPISGHRSVSWYQQTPGQGLQFLFEYFSETQRNKGNFPGRFSGRQFSNSRSEMNVSTLELGDSALYLCASSPYRGGMNTEAFFGQGTRLTVV.